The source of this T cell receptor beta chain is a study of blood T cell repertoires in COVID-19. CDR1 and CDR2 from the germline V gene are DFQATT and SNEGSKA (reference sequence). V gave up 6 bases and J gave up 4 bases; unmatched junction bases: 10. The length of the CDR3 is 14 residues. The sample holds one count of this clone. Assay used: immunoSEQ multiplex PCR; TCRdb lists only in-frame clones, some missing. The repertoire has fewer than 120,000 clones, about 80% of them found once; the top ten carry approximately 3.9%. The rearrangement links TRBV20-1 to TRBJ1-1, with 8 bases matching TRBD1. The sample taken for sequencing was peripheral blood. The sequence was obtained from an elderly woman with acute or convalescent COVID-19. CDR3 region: CSASITGGGTEAFF. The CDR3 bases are TGCAGTGCCAGTATCACAGGGGGTGGCACTGAAGCTTTCTTT.